The subject of this entry is one T cell receptor (beta chain). This sample stems from a study of PD-L1 blockade in urothelial cancer. Assay: immunoSEQ multiplex PCR; the TCRdb copy retains only in-frame clones and omits some. This sample has about 88,000 clones, with approximately 91% found just once. Germline CDR1 and CDR2: MGHRA and YSYEKL. The V gene end was trimmed by 0 bases and the J gene end by 4 bases; junction bases not matched to a gene: 12. The CDR3 contains 19 residues. Specimen: PBMCs, collected around atezolizumab (anti-PD-L1) treatment. The receptor was isolated from a man aged 60 to 69 with urothelial cancer. The V call is TRBV4-1, the J call TRBJ2-5, with 12 bases aligning to TRBD2. The CDR3 reads CASSQDQTSSGRVTETQYF. As DNA, the CDR3 is TGCGCCAGCAGCCAAGATCAGACCTCTAGCGGGAGGGTGACAGAGACCCAGTACTTC.